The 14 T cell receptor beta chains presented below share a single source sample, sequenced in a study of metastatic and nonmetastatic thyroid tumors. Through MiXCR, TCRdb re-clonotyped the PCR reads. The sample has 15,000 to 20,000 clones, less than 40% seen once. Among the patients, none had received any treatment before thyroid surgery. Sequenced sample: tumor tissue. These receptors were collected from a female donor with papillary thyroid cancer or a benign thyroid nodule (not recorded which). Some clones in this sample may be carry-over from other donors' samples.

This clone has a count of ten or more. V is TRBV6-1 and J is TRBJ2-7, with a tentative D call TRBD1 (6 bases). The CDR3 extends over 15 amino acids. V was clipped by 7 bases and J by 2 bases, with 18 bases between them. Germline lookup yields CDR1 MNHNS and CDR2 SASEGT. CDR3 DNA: TGTGCCAGCACTCAAGAGTCTGGGGGCGCCTACGAGCAGTACTTC. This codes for CASTQESGGAYEQYF.

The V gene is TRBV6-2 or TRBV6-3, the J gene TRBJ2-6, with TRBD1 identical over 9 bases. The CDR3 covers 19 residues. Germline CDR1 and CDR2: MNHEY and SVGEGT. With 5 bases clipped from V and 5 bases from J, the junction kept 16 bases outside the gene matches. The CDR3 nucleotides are TGTGCCAGCAGTCAGCCGCGGACAGGGGCTGGGATGAGGGCCAACGTCCTGACTTTC. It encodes CASSQPRTGAGMRANVLTF.

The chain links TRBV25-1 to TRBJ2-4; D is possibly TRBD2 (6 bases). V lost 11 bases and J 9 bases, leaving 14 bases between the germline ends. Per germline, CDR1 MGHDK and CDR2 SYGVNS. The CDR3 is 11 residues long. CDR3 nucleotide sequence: TGTGCCGACGGGAGAGGGATCATTCAGTACTTC. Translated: CADGRGIIQYF. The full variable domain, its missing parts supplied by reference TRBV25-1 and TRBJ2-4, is EADIYQTPRYLVIGTGKKITLECSQTMGHDKMYWYQQDPGMELHLIHYSYGVNSTEKGDLSSESTVSRIRTEHFPLTLESARPSHTSQYLCADGRGIIQYFGAGTRLSVL.

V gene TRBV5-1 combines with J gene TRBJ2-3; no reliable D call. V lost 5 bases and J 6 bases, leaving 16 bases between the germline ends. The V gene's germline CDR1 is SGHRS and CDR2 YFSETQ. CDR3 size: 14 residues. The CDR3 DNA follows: TGCGCCAGCAGGCGTGTGCCTACCGGGGATACGCAGTATTTT. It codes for CASRRVPTGDTQYF.

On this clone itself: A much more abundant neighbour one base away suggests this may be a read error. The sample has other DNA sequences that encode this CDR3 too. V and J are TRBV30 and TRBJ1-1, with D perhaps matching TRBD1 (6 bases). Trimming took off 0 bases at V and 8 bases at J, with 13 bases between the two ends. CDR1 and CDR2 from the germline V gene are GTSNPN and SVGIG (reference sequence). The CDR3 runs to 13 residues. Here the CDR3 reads CAWSVGRGSEAFF. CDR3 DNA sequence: TGTGCCTGGAGTGTCGGCAGGGGAAGCGAAGCTTTCTTT.

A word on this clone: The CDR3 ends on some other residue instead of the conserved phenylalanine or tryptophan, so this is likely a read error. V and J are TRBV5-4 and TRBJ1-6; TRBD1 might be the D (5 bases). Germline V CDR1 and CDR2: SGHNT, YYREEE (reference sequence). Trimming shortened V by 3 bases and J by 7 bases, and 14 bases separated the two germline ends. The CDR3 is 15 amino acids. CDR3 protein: CASSSIAWGNSPLHI. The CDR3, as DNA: TGTGCCAGCAGCTCGATAGCATGGGGGAATTCACCCCTCCACATT.

CDR3 sequence (DNA): TGTGCCAGCAGCGGGGCGATTCCTTATTCACCCCTCCACTTT. It translates to CASSGAIPYSPLHF. The gene calls are TRBV11-3 and TRBJ1-6; D may be TRBD1 (5 bases). CDR1 and CDR2 from the germline V gene are SGHNT and YENEEA. V lost 5 bases, J lost 8 bases, and 13 bases lay in between. The CDR3 has 14 residues.

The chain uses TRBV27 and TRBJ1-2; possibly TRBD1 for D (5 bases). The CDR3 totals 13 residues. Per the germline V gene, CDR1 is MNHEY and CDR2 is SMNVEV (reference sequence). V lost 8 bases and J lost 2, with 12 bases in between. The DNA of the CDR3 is TGTGCCAGCGGGGGAGGGGCAAACTATGGCTACACCTTC. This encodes CASGGGANYGYTF.

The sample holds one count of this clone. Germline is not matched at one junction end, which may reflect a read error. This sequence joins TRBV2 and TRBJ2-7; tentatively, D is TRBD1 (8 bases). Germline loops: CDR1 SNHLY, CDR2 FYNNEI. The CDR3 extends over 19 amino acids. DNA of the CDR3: TGTGCCAGCAATGAACGTACAGGGGGAGGGTACCTACTAGAATACGGGCAGTACTTC. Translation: CASNERTGGGYLLEYGQYF.

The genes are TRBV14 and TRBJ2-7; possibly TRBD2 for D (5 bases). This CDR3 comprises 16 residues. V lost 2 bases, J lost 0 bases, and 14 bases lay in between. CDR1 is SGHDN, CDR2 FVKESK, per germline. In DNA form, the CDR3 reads TGTGCCAGCAGCCAATTGGGCGGGTTGAGCTCCTACGAGCAGTACTTC. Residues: CASSQLGGLSSYEQYF.

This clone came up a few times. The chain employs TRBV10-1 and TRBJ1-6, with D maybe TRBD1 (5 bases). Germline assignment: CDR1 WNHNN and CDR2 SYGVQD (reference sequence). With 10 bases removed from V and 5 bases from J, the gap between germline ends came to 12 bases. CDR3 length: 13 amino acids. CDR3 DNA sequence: TGCGCCACCAGACAGACTAATAATTCACCCCTCCACTTT. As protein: CATRQTNNSPLHF.

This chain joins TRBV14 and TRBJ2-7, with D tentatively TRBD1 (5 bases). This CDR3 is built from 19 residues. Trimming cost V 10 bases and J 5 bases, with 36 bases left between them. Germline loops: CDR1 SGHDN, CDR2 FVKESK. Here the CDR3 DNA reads TGTGCCAACCCACCACGCTCATATAAGGTGTGGGGCCTCCTACACGAGCAGTACTTC. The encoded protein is CANPPRSYKVWGLLHEQYF.

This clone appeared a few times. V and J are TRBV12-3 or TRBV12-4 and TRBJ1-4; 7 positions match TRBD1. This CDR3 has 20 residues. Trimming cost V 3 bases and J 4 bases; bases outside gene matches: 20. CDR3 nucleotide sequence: TGTGCCAGCAGTTTGCCCTTCCCCCCCCCGGGACAGTCAAATAATGAAAAACTGTTTTTT. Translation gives CASSLPFPPPGQSNNEKLFF.

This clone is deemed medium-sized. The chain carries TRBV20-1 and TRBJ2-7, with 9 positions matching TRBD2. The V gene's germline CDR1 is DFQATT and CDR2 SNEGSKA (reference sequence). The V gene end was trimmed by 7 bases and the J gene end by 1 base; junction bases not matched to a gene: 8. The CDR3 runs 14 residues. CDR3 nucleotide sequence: TGCAGTGGGAAACTAGCGGGCCTATCCTACGAGCAGTACTTC. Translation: CSGKLAGLSYEQYF.